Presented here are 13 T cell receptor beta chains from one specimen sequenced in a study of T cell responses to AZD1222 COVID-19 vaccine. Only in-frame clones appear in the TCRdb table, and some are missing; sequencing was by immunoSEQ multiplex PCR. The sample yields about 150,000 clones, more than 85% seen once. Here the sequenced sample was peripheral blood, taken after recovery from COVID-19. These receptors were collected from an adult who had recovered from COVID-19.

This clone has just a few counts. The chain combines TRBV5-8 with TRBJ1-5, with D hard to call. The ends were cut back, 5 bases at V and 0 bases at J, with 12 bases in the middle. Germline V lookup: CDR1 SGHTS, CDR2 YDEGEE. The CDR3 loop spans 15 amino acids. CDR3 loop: CASSRGRYSNQPQHF. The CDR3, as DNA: TGTGCCAGCAGTCGAGGACGGTATAGCAATCAGCCCCAGCATTTT.

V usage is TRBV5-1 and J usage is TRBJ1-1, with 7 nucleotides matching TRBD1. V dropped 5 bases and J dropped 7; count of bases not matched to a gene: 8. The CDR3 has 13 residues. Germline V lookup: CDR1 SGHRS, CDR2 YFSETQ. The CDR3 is CASSGGTANEAFF. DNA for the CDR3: TGCGCCAGCAGTGGAGGGACAGCCAATGAAGCTTTCTTT.

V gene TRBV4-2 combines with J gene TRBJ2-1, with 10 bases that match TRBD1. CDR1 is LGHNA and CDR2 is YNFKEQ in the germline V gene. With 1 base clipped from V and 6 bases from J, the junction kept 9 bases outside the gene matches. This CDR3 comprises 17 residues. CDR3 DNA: TGTGCCAGCAGCCAAGTGGCCTTAGGGACAGGGGTCAATGAGCAGTTCTTC. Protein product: CASSQVALGTGVNEQFF.

This CDR3 reads CASSAGKGSSYNSPLHF. CDR3 in DNA: TGTGCCAGCAGTGCTGGGAAGGGGAGCTCCTATAATTCACCCCTCCACTTT. The chain carries TRBV6-1 and TRBJ1-6; tentatively, D is TRBD1 (5 bases). Germline V gene data show CDR1 as MNHNS and CDR2 as SASEGT. The CDR3 contains 17 residues. V was cut by 4 bases and J by 0 bases, with 13 bases left in between.

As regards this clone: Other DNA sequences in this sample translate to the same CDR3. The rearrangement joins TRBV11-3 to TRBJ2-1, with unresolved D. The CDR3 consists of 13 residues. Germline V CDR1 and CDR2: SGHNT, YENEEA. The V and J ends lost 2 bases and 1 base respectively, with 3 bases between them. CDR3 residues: CASSLRSYNEQFF. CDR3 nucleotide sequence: TGTGCCAGCAGCTTACGATCCTACAATGAGCAGTTCTTC.

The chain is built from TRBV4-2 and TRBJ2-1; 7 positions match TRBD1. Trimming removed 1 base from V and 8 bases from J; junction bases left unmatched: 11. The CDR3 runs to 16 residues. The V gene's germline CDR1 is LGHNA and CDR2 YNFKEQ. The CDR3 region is CASSQVLRGREDEQFF. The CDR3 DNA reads TGTGCCAGCAGCCAAGTTTTGAGGGGGCGAGAGGATGAGCAGTTCTTC.

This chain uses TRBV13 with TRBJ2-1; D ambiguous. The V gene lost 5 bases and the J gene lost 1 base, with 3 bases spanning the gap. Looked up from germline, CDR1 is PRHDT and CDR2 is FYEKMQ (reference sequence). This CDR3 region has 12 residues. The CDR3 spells CASSLSYNEQFF. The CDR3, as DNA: TGTGCCAGCAGCCTTTCCTACAATGAGCAGTTCTTC.

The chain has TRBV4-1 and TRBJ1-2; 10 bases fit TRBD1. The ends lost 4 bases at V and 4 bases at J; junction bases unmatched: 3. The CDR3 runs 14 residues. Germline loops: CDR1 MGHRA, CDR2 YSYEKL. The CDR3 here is CASSPGDRGYGYTF. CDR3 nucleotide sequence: TGCGCCAGCAGCCCAGGGGACAGGGGCTATGGCTACACCTTC.

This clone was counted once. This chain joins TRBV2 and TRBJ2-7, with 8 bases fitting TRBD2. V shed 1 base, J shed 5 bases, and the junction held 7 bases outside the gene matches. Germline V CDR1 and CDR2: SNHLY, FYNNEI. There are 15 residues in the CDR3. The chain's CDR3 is CASSEERLAGNEQYF. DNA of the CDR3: TGTGCCAGCAGTGAAGAGCGGCTAGCGGGTAACGAGCAGTACTTC.

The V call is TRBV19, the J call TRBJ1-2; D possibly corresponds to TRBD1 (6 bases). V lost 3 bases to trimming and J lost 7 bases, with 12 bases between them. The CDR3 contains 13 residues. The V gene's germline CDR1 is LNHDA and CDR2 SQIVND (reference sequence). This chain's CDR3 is CASSILDSTGYTF. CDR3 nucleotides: TGTGCCAGTAGTATCCTGGACAGTACTGGCTACACCTTC.

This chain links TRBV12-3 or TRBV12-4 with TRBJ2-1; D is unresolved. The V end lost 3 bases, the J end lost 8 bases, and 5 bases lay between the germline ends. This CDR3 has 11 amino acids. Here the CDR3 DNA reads TGTGCCAGCAGTTTCGTCGATGAGCAGTTCTTC. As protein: CASSFVDEQFF.

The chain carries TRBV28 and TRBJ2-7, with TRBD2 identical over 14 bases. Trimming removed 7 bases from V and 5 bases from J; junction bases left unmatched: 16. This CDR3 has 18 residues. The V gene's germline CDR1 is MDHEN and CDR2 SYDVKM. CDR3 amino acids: CASTLRTSGRFLVNEQYF. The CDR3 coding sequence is TGTGCCAGCACCCTCAGGACTAGCGGGAGGTTTCTGGTGAACGAGCAGTACTTC.

The CDR3 DNA is TGTGCCATCAGTGGGGTCGGCGATGAGCAGTTCTTC. It specifies CAISGVGDEQFF. V gene TRBV10-3 combines with J gene TRBJ2-1; no definite D call. The germline V gene encodes CDR1 ENHRY and CDR2 SYGVKD. The germline V and J ends were trimmed by 4 bases and 8 bases, with 9 bases remaining between them. The CDR3 extends over 12 amino acids.